Listed below are T cell receptor beta chains from one sample, sequenced in a study of beta chain features in type 1 diabetes. The data were produced by immunoSEQ multiplex PCR, yet TCRdb's version contains in-frame clones alone and is incomplete. The repertoire has around 41,000 clones, approximately 61% of them found once; the top ten carry approximately 1.6%. Sequencing was done on a sample of Tregs from blood. The receptors come from a man aged 25-40 years with type 1 diabetes. Some clones in this sample may be carry-over from other donors' samples. The CDR3 runs from the conserved cysteine through the conserved F or W. A D gene is named only where the DNA matches it firmly.

len: 14
v_gene: TRBV4-3
d_gene: NA
j_gene: TRBJ1-2
CDR3aa: CASSPTGLSYGYTF

len: 19
v_gene: TRBV5-1
d_gene: NA
j_gene: TRBJ2-3
CDR3aa: CASSLSPTSGGPSTDTQYF

len: 17
v_gene: TRBV15
d_gene: TRBD2
j_gene: TRBJ2-3
CDR3aa: CATSRGSGGASTDTQYF

len: 16
v_gene: TRBV5-1
d_gene: TRBD1
j_gene: TRBJ2-2
CDR3aa: CASTVFGQGGTGELFF

len: 14
v_gene: TRBV18
d_gene: NA
j_gene: TRBJ1-5
CDR3aa: CASSPRSGHEPQHF

len: 14
v_gene: TRBV5-1
d_gene: NA
j_gene: TRBJ2-7
CDR3aa: CASSLDTSSYEQYF

len: 13
v_gene: TRBV6-6
d_gene: NA
j_gene: TRBJ1-5
CDR3aa: CASSQRGGQPQHF

len: 15
v_gene: TRBV7-9
d_gene: NA
j_gene: TRBJ2-7
CDR3aa: CASSLWGDPTYEQYF

len: 12
v_gene: TRBV6-1
d_gene: NA
j_gene: TRBJ2-2
CDR3aa: CATLRGVGELFF

len: 15
v_gene: TRBV28
d_gene: NA
j_gene: TRBJ1-2
CDR3aa: CASTTTFAINYGYTF

len: 15
v_gene: TRBV10-3
d_gene: TRBD1
j_gene: TRBJ1-2
CDR3aa: CAISNTGTGNYGYTF

len: 15
v_gene: TRBV4-2
d_gene: TRBD2
j_gene: TRBJ2-1
CDR3aa: CASASQRGMRNEQFF

len: 14
v_gene: TRBV7-9
d_gene: TRBD2
j_gene: TRBJ2-7
CDR3aa: CASSLGGGSYEQYF

len: 11
v_gene: TRBV20-1
d_gene: NA
j_gene: TRBJ2-3
CDR3aa: CSASGTDTQYF

len: 14
v_gene: TRBV6-6
d_gene: TRBD2
j_gene: TRBJ2-5
CDR3aa: CASMLAGGSETQYF

len: 14
v_gene: TRBV6-1
d_gene: TRBD1
j_gene: TRBJ2-1
CDR3aa: CASRGTGRFNEQFF

len: 16
v_gene: TRBV15
d_gene: TRBD2
j_gene: TRBJ2-7
CDR3aa: CATSRGEKAGDYEQYF

len: 15
v_gene: TRBV7-2
d_gene: TRBD1
j_gene: TRBJ2-5
CDR3aa: CASSLRTGQVETQYF

len: 18
v_gene: TRBV4-1
d_gene: TRBD2
j_gene: TRBJ2-3
CDR3aa: CASSRSAGAELVTDTQYF

len: 15
v_gene: TRBV6-5
d_gene: TRBD2
j_gene: TRBJ2-1
CDR3aa: CASTGAGTSFNEQFF

len: 14
v_gene: TRBV9
d_gene: TRBD1
j_gene: TRBJ2-5
CDR3aa: CASTPSGGQETQYF

len: 15
v_gene: TRBV6-6
d_gene: TRBD2
j_gene: TRBJ2-7
CDR3aa: CASTFSGGGYHEQYF

len: 12
v_gene: TRBV19
d_gene: NA
j_gene: TRBJ1-2
CDR3aa: CASRDGNYGYTF

len: 14
v_gene: TRBV6-6
d_gene: NA
j_gene: TRBJ2-5
CDR3aa: CASSPPGLKETQYF

len: 14
v_gene: TRBV5-1
d_gene: NA
j_gene: TRBJ1-5
CDR3aa: CASSLWGRNQPQHF

len: 13
v_gene: TRBV6-6
d_gene: TRBD1
j_gene: TRBJ1-1
CDR3aa: CASRSSGGTEAFF

len: 12
v_gene: TRBV14
d_gene: NA
j_gene: TRBJ2-7
CDR3aa: CASSQDSYEQYF

len: 11
v_gene: TRBV7-9
d_gene: NA
j_gene: TRBJ1-4
CDR3aa: CASSSTEKLFF

len: 17
v_gene: TRBV5-1
d_gene: NA
j_gene: TRBJ2-3
CDR3aa: CASSLGNTGIVTDTQYF

len: 13
v_gene: TRBV6-1
d_gene: NA
j_gene: TRBJ2-5
CDR3aa: CASSERVAETQYF

len: 14
v_gene: TRBV5-1
d_gene: TRBD1
j_gene: TRBJ1-5
CDR3aa: CASSLGQGGQPQHF

len: 13
v_gene: TRBV6-1
d_gene: NA
j_gene: TRBJ1-5
CDR3aa: CASSPQGRQPQHF